This T cell receptor beta chain is drawn from a study of cytomegalovirus exposure and HLA in healthy donors. Findings of the study overall: Rare TCR sequences dominated, though some public TCRs recurred in many donors. Later analysis associated a missense DCLRE1C variant with TCR beta V- and J-gene trimming.

Researchers ran the PCR with 60 Vbeta and 13 Jbeta primers. Assay used: immunoSEQ multiplex PCR; TCRdb lists only in-frame clones, some missing. The sample has roughly 110,000 clones, 70% to 80% seen once. This clone was picked up a small number of times. Its specificity is not known. This CDR3 contains 16 residues. CDR1 and CDR2 from the germline V gene are MDHEN and SYDVKM. V shed 3 bases and J 8 bases; nucleotides not matched to a gene: 13. This clonotype was sampled from a female donor in good health and CMV-seronegative. Material for sequencing was PBMCs. V and J are TRBV28 and TRBJ1-2; 9 bases are a match to TRBD1. The CDR3 DNA reads TGTGCCAGCAGTTTGCCCCCGGGACAGGGATATCAAGGCTACACCTTC. Its protein is CASSLPPGQGYQGYTF.